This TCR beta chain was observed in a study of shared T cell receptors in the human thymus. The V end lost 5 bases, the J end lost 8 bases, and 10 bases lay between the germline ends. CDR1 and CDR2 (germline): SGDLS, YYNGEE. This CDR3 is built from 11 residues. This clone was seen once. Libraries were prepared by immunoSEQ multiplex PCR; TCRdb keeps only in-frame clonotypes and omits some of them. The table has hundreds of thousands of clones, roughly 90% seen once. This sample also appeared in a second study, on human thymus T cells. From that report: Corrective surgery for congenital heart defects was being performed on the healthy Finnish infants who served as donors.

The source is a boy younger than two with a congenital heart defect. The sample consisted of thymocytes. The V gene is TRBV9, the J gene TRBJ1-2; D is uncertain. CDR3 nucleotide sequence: TGTGCCAGCAGGTCGAGTCGCGGCTACACCTTC. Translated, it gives CASRSSRGYTF.